This T cell receptor beta chain was captured in a study of shared clonotypes between healthy human individuals. CDR3 length: 15 residues. Per the germline V gene, CDR1 is MGHRA and CDR2 is YSYEKL. Between the trimmed V and J ends, which lost 0 bases and 6 bases, there was a span of 12 bases. The study ran the assay at deep level. Assay used: immunoSEQ multiplex PCR; TCRdb lists only in-frame clones, some missing. Of approximately 640,000 clones listed, around 72% are singletons. The material sequenced was memory CD4+ T cells sorted from blood. Stated subset: CD45RA-negative fraction. The TCR comes from a woman in her 30s in good health. The chain has TRBV4-1 and TRBJ2-1; D is perhaps TRBD2 (5 bases). This CDR3 reads CASSQEATRGNEQFF. CDR3 DNA sequence: TGCGCCAGCAGCCAAGAAGCCACCCGGGGCAATGAGCAGTTCTTC.